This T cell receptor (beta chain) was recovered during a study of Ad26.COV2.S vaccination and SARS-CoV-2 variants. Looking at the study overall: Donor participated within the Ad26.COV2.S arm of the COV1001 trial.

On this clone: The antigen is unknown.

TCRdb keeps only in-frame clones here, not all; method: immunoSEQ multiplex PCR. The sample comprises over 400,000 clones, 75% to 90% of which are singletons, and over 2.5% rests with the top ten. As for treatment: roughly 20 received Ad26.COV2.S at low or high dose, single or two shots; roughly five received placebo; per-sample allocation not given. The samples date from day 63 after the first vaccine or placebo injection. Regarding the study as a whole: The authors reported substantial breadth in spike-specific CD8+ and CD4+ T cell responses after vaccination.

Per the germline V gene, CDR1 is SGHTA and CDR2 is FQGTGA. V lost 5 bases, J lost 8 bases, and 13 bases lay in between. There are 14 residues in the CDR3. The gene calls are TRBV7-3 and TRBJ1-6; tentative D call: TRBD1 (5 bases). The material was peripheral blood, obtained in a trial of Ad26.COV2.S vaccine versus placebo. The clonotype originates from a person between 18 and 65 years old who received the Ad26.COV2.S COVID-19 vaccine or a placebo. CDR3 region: CASSITGGDSPLHF. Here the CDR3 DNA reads TGTGCCAGCAGCATCACCGGGGGGGATTCACCCCTCCACTTT.